The 21 T cell receptor beta chains below all came from one sample that was sequenced in a study of monozygotic twins with inflammatory bowel disease. TCRdb reprocessed the 5' RACE reads, keeping one entry per CDR3 protein, no DNA. Reported are about 210,000 distinct CDR3 sequences; the ten largest clones contain approximately 1.6%. The sample taken for sequencing was blood. These receptors were obtained from a human donor with ulcerative colitis or Crohn's disease, or a healthy co-twin of an affected twin (not recorded which).

J is TRBJ1-3 and V is TRBV7-9; checking the TCRdb D call of TRBD1 is not possible without DNA. In germline, CDR1 is SEHNR, CDR2 FQNEAQ (reference sequence). The CDR3 is 17 residues long. The chain's CDR3 is CASSALRGISSGNTIYF. Variable domain in full (rest from reference TRBV7-9 and TRBJ1-3): DTGVSQNPRHKITKRGQNVTFRCDPISEHNRLYWYRQTLGQGPEFLTYFQNEAQLEKSRLLSDRFSAERPKGSFSTLEIQRTEQGDSAMYLCASSALRGISSGNTIYFGEGSWLTVV.

The chain couples TRBV20-1 to TRBJ1-1; TCRdb picks TRBD1, but there is no DNA to check that call. Germline assignment: CDR1 DFQATT and CDR2 SNEGSKA (reference sequence). The CDR3 sequence is 15 residues long. The CDR3 spells CSAGTGRQANTEAFF.

The chain links TRBV20-1 to TRBJ2-3; lacking DNA, the TRBD2 call made by TCRdb goes unchecked. The germline CDR1 and CDR2 sequences are DFQATT and SNEGSKA (reference sequence). This CDR3 spans 14 amino acids. The CDR3 sequence: CSARGEGLTDTQYF.

The chain uses TRBV12-3 or TRBV12-4 and TRBJ1-5. The CDR3 runs 12 residues. The CDR3 is CASSLGDQPQHF.

The rearrangement uses TRBV20-1 and TRBJ1-6; TCRdb's D call, TRBD1, is unchecked because there is no DNA. Germline CDR1 and CDR2: DFQATT and SNEGSKA (reference sequence). The CDR3 totals 14 residues. The CDR3 sequence is CSASLSRGPSPLHF.

The V gene is TRBV11-3, the J gene TRBJ2-7; absent DNA, TCRdb's TRBD1 call cannot be checked. The CDR3 is made up of 15 amino acids. Germline V gene sequence: CDR1 SGHNT, CDR2 YENEEA. Here the CDR3 reads CASSGSRDRGYEQYF.

CDR3 loop: CASRRGAGLNTEAFF. V usage is TRBV27 and J usage is TRBJ1-1; the TRBD1 assignment by TCRdb is unverifiable without DNA. The CDR3 sequence is 15 residues long. CDR1 and CDR2 (germline): MNHEY, SMNVEV (reference sequence).

The chain uses TRBV4-1 and TRBJ1-2; TCRdb's assignment of TRBD1 cannot be checked, as there is no DNA. The CDR3 sequence is 16 residues long. Looked up from germline, CDR1 is MGHRA and CDR2 is YSYEKL. CDR3 sequence: CASSQQQGARDYGYTF.

The J gene is TRBJ1-1, the V gene TRBV20-1; the D gene TCRdb calls, TRBD1, cannot be checked with no DNA. From germline, CDR1 is DFQATT and CDR2 SNEGSKA (reference sequence). The length of the CDR3 is 12 residues. The CDR3 loop is CSRDRGRTEAFF.

The V gene is TRBV6-5, the J gene TRBJ2-5; the D gene TCRdb calls, TRBD2, cannot be checked with no DNA. CDR1 is MNHEY and CDR2 is SVGAGI in the germline V gene. The CDR3 length is 15 residues. The CDR3 spells CASSYSWDLGGTQYF.

This chain uses TRBV15 with TRBJ1-6; the D call of TRBD1 rests on TCRdb alone, since no DNA is present to check it. CDR1 LNHNV and CDR2 YYDKDF come from the germline V gene (reference sequence). The CDR3 is made up of 13 amino acids. CDR3 sequence: CATSSVRGSPLHF.

The rearrangement links TRBV29-1 to TRBJ1-1; TCRdb lists TRBD1, though no DNA is available to test this call. The CDR3 has 11 amino acids. The germline gives CDR1 SQVTM, CDR2 ANQGSEA. CDR3 residues: CTGGRVTEAFF.

The rearrangement joins TRBV11-2 to TRBJ1-4; with no DNA, the TCRdb D assignment of TRBD1 cannot be verified. The CDR3 spans 15 residues. In germline, CDR1 is SGHAT, CDR2 FQNNGV. CDR3 in amino acids: CASSLAGYPTGKLFF.

The CDR3 here is CSVESGDYGYTF. This chain joins TRBV29-1 and TRBJ1-2; TCRdb's D gene call, TRBD1, goes unchecked for lack of DNA. The CDR3 loop spans 12 amino acids. Per germline, CDR1 SQVTM and CDR2 ANQGSEA.

The chain employs TRBV7-9 and TRBJ2-7; the TCRdb call, TRBD1, lacks DNA for checking. The germline gives CDR1 SEHNR, CDR2 FQNEAQ (reference sequence). CDR3 length: 15 residues. The CDR3 is CASRGLAGGFYEQYF. The full variable domain, rest sourced from reference TRBV7-9 and TRBJ2-7, is DTGVSQNPRHKITKRGQNVTFRCDPISEHNRLYWYRQTLGQGPEFLTYFQNEAQLEKSRLLSDRFSAERPKGSFSTLEIQRTEQGDSAMYLCASRGLAGGFYEQYFGPGTRLTVT.

The chain employs TRBV19 and TRBJ1-4. CDR1 and CDR2 from the germline V gene are LNHDA and SQIVND (reference sequence). The CDR3 has 14 amino acids. The chain's CDR3 is CASSEDGYNEKLFF.

The gene calls are TRBV11-2 and TRBJ2-1. The CDR3 extends over 16 amino acids. Germline loops: CDR1 SGHAT, CDR2 FQNNGV. The CDR3 region is CASSLSPAVSYNEQFF.

This chain connects TRBV19 to TRBJ1-6; the TRBD1 assignment by TCRdb is unverifiable without DNA. There are 14 residues in the CDR3. CDR1 and CDR2 (germline): LNHDA, SQIVND (reference sequence). The CDR3 loop reads CASQTTGENSPLHF.

V gene TRBV5-1 combines with J gene TRBJ2-2; TCRdb indicates TRBD1, and absent DNA this call remains unverified. Germline assignment: CDR1 SGHRS and CDR2 YFSETQ. The CDR3 consists of 20 residues. The CDR3 protein is CASSTYIHGDSRTSTGELFF.

This sequence joins TRBV7-6 and TRBJ1-1. The CDR3 has 13 amino acids. The germline V gene has CDR1 SGHVS and CDR2 FNYEAQ. CDR3 sequence: CASSRLGNTEAFF. Based on the CDR3 plus reference TRBV7-6 and TRBJ1-1, the full variable domain is GAGVSQSPRYKVTKRGQDVALRCDPISGHVSLYWYRQALGQGPEFLTYFNYEAQQDKSGLPNDRFSAERPEGSISTLTIQRTEQRDSAMYRCASSRLGNTEAFFGQGTRLTVV.

The rearrangement joins TRBV12-3 or TRBV12-4 to TRBJ2-3. There are 11 residues in the CDR3. The CDR3 spells CASSLGYTQYF.